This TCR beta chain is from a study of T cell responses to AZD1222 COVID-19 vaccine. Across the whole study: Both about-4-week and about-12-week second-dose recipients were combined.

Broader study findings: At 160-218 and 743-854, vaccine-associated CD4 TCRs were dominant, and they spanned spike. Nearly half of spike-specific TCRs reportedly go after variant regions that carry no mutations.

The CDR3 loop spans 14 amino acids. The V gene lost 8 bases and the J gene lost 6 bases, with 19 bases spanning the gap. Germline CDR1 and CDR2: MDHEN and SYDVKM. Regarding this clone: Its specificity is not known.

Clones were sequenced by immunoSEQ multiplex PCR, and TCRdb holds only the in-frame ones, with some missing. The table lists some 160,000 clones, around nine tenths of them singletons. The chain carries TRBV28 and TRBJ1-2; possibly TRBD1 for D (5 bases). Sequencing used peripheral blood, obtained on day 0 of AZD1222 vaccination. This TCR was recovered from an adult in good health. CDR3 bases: TGTGCCAGCTATCGGGGAACAGGTGCGAATGGCTACACCTTC. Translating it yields CASYRGTGANGYTF.